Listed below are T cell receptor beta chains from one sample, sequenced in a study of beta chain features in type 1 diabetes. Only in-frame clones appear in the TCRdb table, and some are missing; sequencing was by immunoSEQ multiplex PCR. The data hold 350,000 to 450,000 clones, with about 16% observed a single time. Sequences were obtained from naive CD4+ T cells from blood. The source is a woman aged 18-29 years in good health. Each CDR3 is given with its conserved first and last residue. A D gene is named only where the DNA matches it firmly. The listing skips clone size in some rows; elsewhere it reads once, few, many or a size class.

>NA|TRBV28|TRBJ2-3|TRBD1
TGTGCCAGCAGTTTCGACAGGGGGACAGATACGCAGTATTTT
CASSFDRGTDTQYF
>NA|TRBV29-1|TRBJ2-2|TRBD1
TGCAGCGTTTCTTTGCGACAGGGGAGCGGGGAGCTGTTTTTT
CSVSLRQGSGELFF
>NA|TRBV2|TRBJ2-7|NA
TGTGCCAGCAGCCGAACAGCCTACGAGCAGTACTTC
CASSRTAYEQYF
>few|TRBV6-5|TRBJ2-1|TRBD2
TGTGCCAGCAGTCACCAGCGGGGGCAGTTCTTC
CASSHQRGQFF
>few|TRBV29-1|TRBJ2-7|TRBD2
TGCAGCGTTGGGCGCGGGACTAGCGGTGCGGAGCAGTACTTC
CSVGRGTSGAEQYF
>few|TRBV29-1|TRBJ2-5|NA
TGCAGCGTTGGGCTAGCGCCCTCGGGGGAGACCCAGTACTTC
CSVGLAPSGETQYF
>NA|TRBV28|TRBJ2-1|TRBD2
TGTGCCAGCATGGCGGGAGTCATGGTTGAGCAGTTCTTC
CASMAGVMVEQFF
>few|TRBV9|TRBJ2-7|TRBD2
TGTGCCAGCAGCGTAGCTAGCGGCTCGACCTACGAGCAGTACTTC
CASSVASGSTYEQYF
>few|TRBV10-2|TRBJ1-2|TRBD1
TGCGCCAGCAGGGCTCCGGGACAGGGGGACTATGGCTACACCTTC
CASRAPGQGDYGYTF
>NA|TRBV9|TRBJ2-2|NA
TGTGCCAGCAGCGCGCCTAGTGGGGGAGGATATACCGGGGAGCTGTTTTTT
CASSAPSGGGYTGELFF
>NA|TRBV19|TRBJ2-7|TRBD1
TGTGCCAGTAGTCCAACGCGGACAGGGGGCTACGAGCAGTACTTC
CASSPTRTGGYEQYF
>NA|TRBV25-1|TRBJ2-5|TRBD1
TGTGCCAGCAGTGAATTTACAGGGGGCGAAAAGACCCAGTACTTC
CASSEFTGGEKTQYF
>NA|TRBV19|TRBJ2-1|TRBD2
TGTGCCAGTAGTCCTCGGACTAGCGGGAGGGAAGGGTCCTACAATGAGCAGTTCTTC
CASSPRTSGREGSYNEQFF
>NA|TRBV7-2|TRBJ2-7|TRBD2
TGTGCCAGCAGCTCGCCACTAGCGCCTCGGGACGCCTACGAGCAGTACTTC
CASSSPLAPRDAYEQYF
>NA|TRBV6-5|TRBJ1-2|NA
TGTGCCAGCAGTTTAGGGGTCGGAGGCTACACCTTC
CASSLGVGGYTF
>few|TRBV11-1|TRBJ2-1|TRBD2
TGTGCCAGCATCAACAGAGGGACTAGCGGGAGCGCTGAGCAGTTCTTC
CASINRGTSGSAEQFF